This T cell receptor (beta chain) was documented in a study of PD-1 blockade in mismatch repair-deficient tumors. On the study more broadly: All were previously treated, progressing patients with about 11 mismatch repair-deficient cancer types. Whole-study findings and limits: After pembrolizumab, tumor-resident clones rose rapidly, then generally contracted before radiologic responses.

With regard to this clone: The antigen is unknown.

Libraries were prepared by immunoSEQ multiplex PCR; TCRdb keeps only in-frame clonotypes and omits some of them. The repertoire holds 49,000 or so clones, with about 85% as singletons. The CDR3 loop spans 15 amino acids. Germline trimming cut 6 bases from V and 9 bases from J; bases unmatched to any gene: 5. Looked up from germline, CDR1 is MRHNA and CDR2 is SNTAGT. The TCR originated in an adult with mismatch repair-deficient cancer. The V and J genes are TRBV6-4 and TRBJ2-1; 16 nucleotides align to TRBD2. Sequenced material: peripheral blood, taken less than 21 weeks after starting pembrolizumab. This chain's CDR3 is CASRGTSGRAAEQFF. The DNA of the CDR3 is TGTGCCAGCAGGGGGACTAGCGGGAGGGCCGCTGAGCAGTTCTTC.